This TCR beta chain was sequenced during a study of cytomegalovirus exposure and HLA in healthy donors. Overall study findings and caveats: Further analysis was carried out later, and it showed several of the most significant clusters appearing linked to common viral pathogens.

A word on this clone: Its antigen remains unknown.

Primers: 60 Vbeta forward and 13 Jbeta reverse. The assay was immunoSEQ multiplex PCR, and TCRdb's table has in-frame clones only and misses some. The table includes roughly 130,000 clones, roughly 80% detected once. Germline loops: CDR1 MDHEN, CDR2 SYDVKM. The CDR3 consists of 16 residues. V gave up 2 bases and J gave up 4 bases, with 18 bases separating them. Sequenced material: PBMCs. The rearrangement uses TRBV28 and TRBJ2-7; the D gene is possibly TRBD1 (5 bases). The receptor was isolated from a male donor in good health and CMV-seropositive. The DNA of the CDR3 is TGTGCCAGCAGTTTAATGCAGGGTTCTAAGGGGTACGAGCAGTACTTC. This sequence encodes CASSLMQGSKGYEQYF.